The source of this TCR beta chain is a study of a mutant IDH1 vaccine in newly diagnosed glioma. At the level of the study: Onset of vaccination occurred 4-6 weeks following radiotherapy alone, or with temozolomide cycles. The treated population exhibited a male proportion of about 60%, a female proportion of roughly 40%, and a mean age of around 40 years.

Time point: week 35, safety follow-up. One vaccine dose held 300 ug of mutant IDH1 20-mer peptide and came with topical imiquimod. Diagnosis in the donors showed new WHO grade 3 or 4 astrocytomas that were IDH1-mutant and ATRX-lost. In this sample, this clone turned up a few times. Its antigen is still unknown. Libraries were prepared by immunoSEQ multiplex PCR; TCRdb keeps only in-frame clonotypes and omits some of them. Of approximately 50,000 clones detected, 85% to 90% appear once; the ten largest clones hold more than 1.5%. The V gene's germline CDR1 is SGHDT and CDR2 YYEEEE. V was pared by 3 bases and J by 5 bases, with 14 bases of the junction left unmatched. The CDR3 is 17 residues long.

The origin of this receptor is a man aged 35 to 55 with glioma. The specimen comprised PBMCs, sampled from a glioma patient whose treatment included an IDH1 peptide vaccine. The V call is TRBV5-6, the J call TRBJ1-2; 9 nucleotides line up with TRBD1. The CDR3 DNA sequence: TGTGCCAGCAGCTCCTATAGGACAGGGGTGAGGGAGTATGGCTACACCTTC. This translates into CASSSYRTGVREYGYTF.